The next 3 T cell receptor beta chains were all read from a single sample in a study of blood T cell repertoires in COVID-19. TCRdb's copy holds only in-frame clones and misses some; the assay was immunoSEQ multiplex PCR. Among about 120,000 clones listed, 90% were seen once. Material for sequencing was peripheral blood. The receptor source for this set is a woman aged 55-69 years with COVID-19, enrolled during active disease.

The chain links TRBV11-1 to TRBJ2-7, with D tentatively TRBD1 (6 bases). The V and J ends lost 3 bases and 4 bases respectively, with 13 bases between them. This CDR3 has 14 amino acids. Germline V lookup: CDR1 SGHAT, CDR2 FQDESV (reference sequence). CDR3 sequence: CASSLTKQGYEQYF. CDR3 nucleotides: TGTGCCAGCAGCTTGACCAAACAGGGTTACGAGCAGTACTTC.

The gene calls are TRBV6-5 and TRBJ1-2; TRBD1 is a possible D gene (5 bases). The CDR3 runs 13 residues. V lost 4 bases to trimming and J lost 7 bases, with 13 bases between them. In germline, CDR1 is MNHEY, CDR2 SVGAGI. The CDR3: CASSSDTIPGYTF. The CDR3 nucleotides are TGTGCCAGCAGTTCGGACACGATTCCTGGCTACACCTTC.

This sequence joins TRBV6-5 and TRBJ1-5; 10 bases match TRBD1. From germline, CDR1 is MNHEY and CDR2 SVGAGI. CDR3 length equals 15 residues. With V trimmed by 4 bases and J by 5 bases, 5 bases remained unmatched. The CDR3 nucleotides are TGTGCCAGCAGTTTCGACAGGGGGCATGATCAGCCCCAGCATTTT. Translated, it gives CASSFDRGHDQPQHF.